This TCR beta chain was identified in a study of blood T cell repertoires in COVID-19. Background on the study: The United States, Italy and Spain provided the acute and convalescent COVID-19 samples. Nucleic acid was either cDNA or gDNA, and it came from T cells, B-cell-depleted T cells, or PBMCs.

Study processing details: Using reference gene primer amplification, nucleated cell counts were estimated. Repertoires were generated with immunoSEQ multiplex PCR, while TCRdb's copy carries only in-frame clones and drops some. The V and J calls and the clone size are those of that table, but D and trimming were determined from the DNA. The sample has about 280,000 clones; approximately 86% are singletons. CDR3 length equals 13 residues. The V end lost 0 bases, the J end lost 10 bases, and 10 bases lay between the germline ends. The germline V gene encodes CDR1 SEHNR and CDR2 FQNEAQ (reference sequence).

This sequence was found in a man in his forties or fifties with active or convalescent COVID-19. The sequenced sample was peripheral blood. The chain employs TRBV7-9 and TRBJ2-1; D is unresolved. The CDR3 DNA sequence: TGTGCCAGCAGCTTAGCCCTAGTCGGGGAGCAGTTCTTC. Translated: CASSLALVGEQFF.